Following are 7 T cell receptor beta chains from one sample sequenced in a study of CD8 T cells in Susac syndrome. The RNA, about 0.5 to 1 ug, was put through reverse transcription using random hexamers. Via MiXCR, TCRdb re-called the immunoSEQ multiplex PCR reads, giving one row per CDR3 protein. The sample consists of about 210,000 distinct CDR3 sequences, approximately 93% of them appearing once. The sample comprised CD4+ T cells from PBMCs. These receptors were collected from a human donor in good health.

The gene calls are TRBV7-2 and TRBJ1-4; 9 positions match TRBD1. The germline gives CDR1 SGHTA, CDR2 FQGNSA. J was trimmed by 6 bases and V by 1 base; bases with no gene match: 6. This CDR3 contains 16 residues. DNA for the CDR3: TGTGCCAGCAGCTTAGGGTACGGGACAGGGTATGAAAAACTGTTTTTT. Encoded protein: CASSLGYGTGYEKLFF.

The gene calls are TRBV29-1 and TRBJ2-3; 7 nucleotides line up with TRBD2. This CDR3 has 15 residues. CDR1 is SQVTM, CDR2 ANQGSEA, per germline. The junction had 9 bases not matched to a gene; V was cut back by 4 bases and J by 2 bases. CDR3 bases: TGCAGCGTTGTAGAGTGGGACTACAACACAGATACGCAGTATTTT. Its protein is CSVVEWDYNTDTQYF.

The rearrangement uses TRBV7-2 and TRBJ1-5; TRBD1 aligns across 7 bases. Germline CDR1 is SGHTA and CDR2 is FQGNSA. J lost 7 bases, V lost 1 base, and 7 bases had no gene match. The CDR3 has 15 amino acids. The CDR3 sequence: CASSLVDRAEQPQHF. In nucleotides, the CDR3 is TGTGCCAGCAGCTTAGTAGACAGGGCAGAACAGCCCCAGCATTTT.

The CDR3 nucleotides are TGTGCCAGCAGCTTCCATACGTCGCGCAGGGGGCTTAACGAGCAGTACTTC. Its protein is CASSFHTSRRGLNEQYF. The rearrangement links TRBV7-2 to TRBJ2-7; 8 bases match TRBD1. Trimming removed 3 bases from V and 5 bases from J; junction bases left unmatched: 15. This CDR3 is built from 17 residues. In germline, CDR1 is SGHTA, CDR2 FQGNSA. The full variable domain, completed using reference TRBV7-2 and TRBJ2-7, is GAGVSQSPSNKVTEKGKDVELRCDPISGHTALYWYRQSLGQGLEFLIYFQGNSAPDKSGLPSDRFSAERTGGSVSTLTIQRTQQEDSAVYLCASSFHTSRRGLNEQYFGPGTRLTVT.

This rearrangement joins TRBV5-1 to TRBJ1-1; 8 bases are shared with TRBD1. Germline V gene data show CDR1 as SGHRS and CDR2 as YFSETQ. The CDR3 has 16 residues. J gave up 3 bases and V 4 bases, and 11 bases lay outside the gene matches. DNA for the CDR3: TGCGCCAGCAGCCCCGGCCCGGGACAGGCCTACACTGAAGCTTTCTTT. This encodes CASSPGPGQAYTEAFF.

The table lists this clonotype with a count of one. The genes are TRBV6-2 or TRBV6-3 and TRBJ2-3; the D gene could be TRBD1 or TRBD2 (5 bases each). Between the trimmed V and J ends, which lost 0 bases and 4 bases, there was a span of 14 bases. Germline assignment: CDR1 MNHEY and CDR2 SVGEGT. The CDR3 has 16 amino acids. This chain's CDR3 is CASSYSGRGAPDTQYF. For the CDR3, the DNA is TGTGCCAGCAGTTACTCTGGCAGAGGGGCGCCAGATACGCAGTATTTT.

In this sample, this clonotype turned up once. The V gene is TRBV12-3 or TRBV12-4, the J gene TRBJ1-1; 7 bases match TRBD1. The CDR3 loop spans 14 amino acids. Losses at the gene ends were 5 bases for V and 1 base for J; bases not matched to a gene: 4. The DNA for the CDR3 is TGTGCCAGCAGTACGAACAGGGGGAACACTGAAGCTTTCTTT. Translating gives CASSTNRGNTEAFF.